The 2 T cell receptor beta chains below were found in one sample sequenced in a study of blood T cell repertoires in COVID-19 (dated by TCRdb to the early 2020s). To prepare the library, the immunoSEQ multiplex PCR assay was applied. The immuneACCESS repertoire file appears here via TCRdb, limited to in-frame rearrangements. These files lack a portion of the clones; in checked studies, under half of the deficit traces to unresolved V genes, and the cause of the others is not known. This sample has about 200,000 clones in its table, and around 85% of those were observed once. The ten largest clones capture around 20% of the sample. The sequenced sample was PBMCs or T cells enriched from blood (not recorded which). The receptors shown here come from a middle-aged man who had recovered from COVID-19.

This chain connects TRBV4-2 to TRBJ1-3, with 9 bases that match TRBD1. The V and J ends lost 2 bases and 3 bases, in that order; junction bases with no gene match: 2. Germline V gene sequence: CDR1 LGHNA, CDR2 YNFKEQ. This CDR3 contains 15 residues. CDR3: CASSQQDRGGNTIYF. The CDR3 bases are TGTGCCAGCAGCCAACAGGACAGGGGTGGAAACACCATATATTTT.

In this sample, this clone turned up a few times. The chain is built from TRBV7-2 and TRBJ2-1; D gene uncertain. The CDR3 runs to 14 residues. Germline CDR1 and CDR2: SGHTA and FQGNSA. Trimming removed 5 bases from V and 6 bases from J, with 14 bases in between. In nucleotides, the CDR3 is TGTGCCAGCAGCGCAAGTTGGAGTCTCAATGAGCAGTTCTTC. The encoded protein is CASSASWSLNEQFF.